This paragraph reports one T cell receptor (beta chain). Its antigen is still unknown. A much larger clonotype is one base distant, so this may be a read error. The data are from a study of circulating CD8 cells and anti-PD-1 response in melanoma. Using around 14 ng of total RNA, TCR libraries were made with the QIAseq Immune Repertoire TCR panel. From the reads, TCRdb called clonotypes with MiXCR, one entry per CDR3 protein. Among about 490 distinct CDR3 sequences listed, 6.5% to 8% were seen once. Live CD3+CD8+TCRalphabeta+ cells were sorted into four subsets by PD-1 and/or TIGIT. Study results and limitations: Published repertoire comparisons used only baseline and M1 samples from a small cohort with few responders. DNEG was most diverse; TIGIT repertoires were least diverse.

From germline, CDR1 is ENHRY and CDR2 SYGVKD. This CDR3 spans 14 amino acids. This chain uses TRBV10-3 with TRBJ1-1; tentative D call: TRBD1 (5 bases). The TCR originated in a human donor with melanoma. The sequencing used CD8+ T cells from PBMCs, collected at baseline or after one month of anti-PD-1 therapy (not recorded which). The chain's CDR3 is CAVSSRDMNTEAFF. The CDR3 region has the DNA TGTGCCGTCAGCTCCAGGGATATGAACACTGAAGCTTTCTTT.